The clone carrying this T cell receptor (delta chain) was found a few times. Only one base separates this from a far larger clonotype, so it likely reflects a read error. The same CDR3 arises from other DNA sequences in this sample as well. Sequencing covered both gamma and delta TCR chains per sample. TCRdb reran clone calling via CATT on the multiplex PCR reads. The sample yields tens of thousands of delta-chain clones, 1.6% seen once. The data belong to a study of γδ T cells in repeated Plasmodium falciparum infection. Overall study: Malian children with intense seasonal malaria exposure were compared with matched Australian children.

The sample was gamma-delta T cells from blood. The sequence was obtained from a pool of human donors (malaria-infected and uninfected, not separated).

The CDR3 DNA reads as TGTGCCTGCGACACTGTGTCCCTACCGATACTGGGGGATACCGATAAACTCATCTTT. Its translation: CACDTVSLPILGDTDKLIF. The chain is built from TRDV2 and TRDJ1; TRDD3 matches 10 bases. TCRdb is silent on the J gene; assignment here came from matching the DNA to germline. Per germline, CDR1 GEAIGNYY and CDR2 EKD. This CDR3 contains 19 residues.